The 5 T cell receptor beta chains below come from one sample, sequenced in a study of control samples from healthy donors and cancer patients. Using immunoSEQ multiplex PCR, the repertoire was profiled, and TCRdb retains in-frame clones only, with some absent. The sample carries around 110,000 clones, 85% to 90% recorded once. Sequencing was performed on PBMCs. The receptors were gathered from a woman aged 45-60 years with colorectal cancer.

The chain is built from TRBV28 and TRBJ2-7; tentatively, D is TRBD2 (6 bases). CDR1 MDHEN and CDR2 SYDVKM come from the germline V gene. The CDR3 length is 15 residues. Trimming left V 7 bases short and J 0 bases short, with 16 bases between. CDR3 coding DNA: TGTGCCAGCATATCGTCCTCGGACTACTCCTACGAGCAGTACTTC. This gives the protein CASISSSDYSYEQYF.

The chain joins TRBV5-1 to TRBJ1-1; D gene unclear. CDR1 is SGHRS, CDR2 YFSETQ, per germline. The germline V and J ends were trimmed by 5 bases and 1 base, with 18 bases remaining between them. The CDR3 has 16 residues. CDR3: CASRDSWGNRNTEAFF. The DNA of the CDR3 is TGCGCCAGCAGAGATAGCTGGGGAAATAGGAACACTGAAGCTTTCTTT.

There are a few counts of this clone. This chain joins TRBV7-3 and TRBJ2-1; D possibly corresponds to TRBD2 (5 bases). CDR3 length: 15 residues. Germline V gene lookup returns CDR1 SGHTA and CDR2 FQGTGA. Trimming stripped 1 base from V and 8 bases from J, with 15 bases between. The CDR3 here is CASSLMAGKSDEQFF. The CDR3 DNA follows: TGTGCCAGCAGCTTAATGGCCGGGAAGTCGGATGAGCAGTTCTTC.

The count of this clone is one. The chain has TRBV6-5 and TRBJ2-1; D perhaps matches TRBD1 (5 bases). The CDR3 loop spans 14 amino acids. Trimming pared 6 bases from V and 10 bases from J, leaving 19 bases between. The V gene's germline CDR1 is MNHEY and CDR2 SVGAGI. For the CDR3, the DNA is TGTGCCAGCAGCCGAAGGGCGCAGGGTGAAGAGCAGTTCTTC. Its protein is CASSRRAQGEEQFF.

This clone was detected ten times or more. The chain joins TRBV9 to TRBJ1-1; a possible D gene is TRBD1 (6 bases). There are 13 residues in the CDR3. The V and J ends lost 4 bases and 2 bases respectively, with 9 bases between them. In germline, CDR1 is SGDLS, CDR2 YYNGEE. This CDR3 reads CASSLQGNTEAFF. The CDR3 region has the DNA TGTGCCAGCAGCCTACAGGGTAACACTGAAGCTTTCTTT.